The 8 T cell receptor beta chains below come from one sample, sequenced in a study of blood T cell repertoires in COVID-19. Using immunoSEQ multiplex PCR, the repertoire was profiled, and TCRdb retains in-frame clones only, with some absent. Of some 300,000 clones listed, 88% were seen once; the top ten hold about 1%. The material sequenced was PBMCs or T cells enriched from blood (not recorded which). The receptors shown here come from a woman in her thirties who had recovered from COVID-19.

The chain links TRBV5-1 to TRBJ2-5, with a weak D call TRBD1 (6 bases). In germline, CDR1 is SGHRS, CDR2 YFSETQ. V lost 4 bases, J lost 5 bases, and 15 bases lay in between. The CDR3 extends over 14 amino acids. As DNA, the CDR3 is TGCGCCAGCAGCCGAGGGGGACCTCGGGAGACCCAGTACTTC. Protein product: CASSRGGPRETQYF. The whole variable domain, filled in from reference TRBV5-1 and TRBJ2-5, reads KAGVTQTPRYLIKTRGQQVTLSCSPISGHRSVSWYQQTPGQGLQFLFEYFSETQRNKGNFPGRFSGRQFSNSRSEMNVSTLELGDSALYLCASSRGGPRETQYFGPGTRLLVL.

Only one count was recorded for this clone. The chain links TRBV2 to TRBJ1-3; no clear D. Germline CDR1 reads SNHLY; CDR2 reads FYNNEI. The CDR3 spans 16 residues. V lost 0 bases, J lost 11 bases, and 20 bases lay in between. This CDR3 is CASSEAGLGSVTAIYF. The CDR3 DNA is TGTGCCAGCAGTGAAGCAGGACTCGGTAGTGTGACCGCCATATATTTT.

The count of this clone is one. The V call is TRBV5-1, the J call TRBJ2-2, with a weak D call TRBD1 (5 bases). The CDR3 loop spans 15 amino acids. The V end lost 7 bases, the J end lost 5 bases, and 18 bases lay between the germline ends. Germline V gene data show CDR1 as SGHRS and CDR2 as YFSETQ. The chain's CDR3 is CASQQELVETGELFF. Here the CDR3 DNA reads TGCGCCAGCCAACAGGAGTTGGTTGAGACCGGGGAGCTGTTTTTT.

CDR3 coding DNA: TGTGCCAGCCGGGACAGCGGCGGCTATGGCTACACCTTC. Its protein product is CASRDSGGYGYTF. The chain is built from TRBV6-5 and TRBJ1-2; 7 bases match TRBD1. The trim removed 8 bases at V and 4 bases at J, leaving 7 bases unmatched. The germline V gene encodes CDR1 MNHEY and CDR2 SVGAGI. The CDR3 has 13 residues.

V is TRBV19 and J is TRBJ1-5; D is undetermined. Trimming stripped 3 bases from V and 10 bases from J, with 25 bases between. The germline CDR1 and CDR2 sequences are LNHDA and SQIVND (reference sequence). The CDR3 sequence is 17 residues long. In DNA, the CDR3 is TGTGCCAGTAGTATGGCCGGTTCCCTTGCGGCAATCAAACCCCAGCATTTT. Protein sequence: CASSMAGSLAAIKPQHF.

The chain couples TRBV4-2 to TRBJ2-1; a possible D gene is TRBD2 (5 bases). The V end lost 10 bases, the J end lost 0 bases, and 13 bases lay between the germline ends. Germline lookup yields CDR1 LGHNA and CDR2 YNFKEQ. This CDR3 is built from 14 residues. The DNA of the CDR3 is TGTGCCACCCAGGCCGACTACTCCTACAATGAGCAGTTCTTC. Encoded protein: CATQADYSYNEQFF.

The chain carries TRBV9 and TRBJ2-2; D remains ambiguous. CDR1 SGDLS and CDR2 YYNGEE come from the germline V gene. V gave up 2 bases and J gave up 2 bases, with 10 bases separating them. This CDR3 spans 15 amino acids. The CDR3 nucleotides are TGTGCCAGCAGCGTCCGGGTCTACAACACCGGGGAGCTGTTTTTT. This sequence encodes CASSVRVYNTGELFF.

The J gene is TRBJ1-2, the V gene TRBV10-2; D is unclear. Germline V gene sequence: CDR1 WSHSY, CDR2 SAAADI. Trimming shortened V by 3 bases and J by 7 bases, and 15 bases separated the two germline ends. The CDR3 covers 14 residues. CDR3 sequence: CASSEPLTGFGYTF. As DNA, the CDR3 is TGCGCCAGCAGTGAACCTCTCACCGGTTTTGGCTACACCTTC.